The clone carrying this T cell receptor (beta chain) was observed a few times. What it binds is unknown. With molecular barcodes, quantitative 5'-RACE was used to make the TCR beta libraries. Using its own MiXCR run on the 5' RACE reads, TCRdb lists one record per CDR3 protein. Among about 160,000 distinct CDR3 sequences listed, around 18% were seen once. The data are from a study of CD8 T cells in ankylosing spondylitis. Study findings and constraints: In the blood and synovial fluid of reactive arthritis, some motif variants had been previously reported. The study looked at matched synovial fluid samples from ankylosing spondylitis patients. Disease-linked clones were reported to be significantly enriched there.

The germline CDR1 and CDR2 sequences are SGHRS and YFSETQ. This CDR3 is 15 amino acids long. Trimming took 3 bases from V and 6 from J; bases not matched to a gene: 4. The chain recombines TRBV5-1 with TRBJ2-2; 11 bases agree with TRBD1. The source of this sequence is a male donor with ankylosing spondylitis or in good health (not recorded which). Sequenced material: blood, either unsorted or a sorted T cell fraction (not recorded which). This CDR3 is CASSSDRGRAGELFF. Written as DNA, the CDR3 is TGCGCCAGCAGCTCGGACAGGGGGCGAGCCGGGGAGCTGTTTTTT.